This T cell receptor beta chain was profiled in a study of Graves' ophthalmopathy and Graves' hyperthyroidism. Scientists amplified the TCR beta CDR3 regions from RNA transcripts. Second-round multiplex PCR came after a first-round RT-PCR that employed HTBI primers. TCRdb ran MiXCR on the multiplex PCR reads and lists one entry per CDR3 protein. This sample has 500,000 to 700,000 distinct CDR3 sequences, with roughly 39% found just once. This clonotype appeared a single time. Certain patients were not enrolled. These were patients with other autoimmune diseases, uncontrolled infections, pregnancy or lactation. Trimming pared 3 bases from V and 5 bases from J, leaving 16 bases between. The CDR3 length is 15 residues. Looked up from germline, CDR1 is ENHRY and CDR2 is SYGVKD.

The chain carries TRBV10-3 and TRBJ1-2; maybe TRBD1 (5 bases). The sample comprised peripheral blood or thyroid tissue (not recorded which). This TCR was recovered from an adult man with Graves' hyperthyroidism. The CDR3 here is CAISDDPRGLYGYTF. CDR3 in DNA: TGTGCCATCAGTGATGACCCGAGGGGTCTATATGGCTACACCTTC.